These 11 T cell receptor beta chains were all obtained from the same sample, sequenced in a study of blood T cell repertoires in COVID-19. Here immunoSEQ multiplex PCR was the method, and the copy in TCRdb shows in-frame clones only, minus some. This sample yields approximately 100,000 clones, of which approximately 80% are seen a single time; about 10% belongs to the top ten. Sequencing used peripheral blood. The source of these receptors is a man in his 70s with acute or convalescent COVID-19.

The rearrangement uses TRBV2 and TRBJ1-6; D is possibly TRBD1 (6 bases). CDR3 length: 13 residues. CDR1 is SNHLY, CDR2 FYNNEI, per germline. Trimming took off 4 bases at V and 11 bases at J, with 12 bases between the two ends. CDR3 region: CASSVGGLPPLHF. The CDR3 DNA reads TGTGCCAGCAGTGTAGGGGGTCTGCCACCCCTCCACTTT.

The V gene is TRBV12-3 or TRBV12-4, the J gene TRBJ1-1; D might be TRBD1 (5 bases). CDR3 length equals 12 residues. Trimming took off 6 bases at V and 8 bases at J, with 13 bases between the two ends. The DNA of the CDR3 is TGTGCCAGCAGCCTCAGGACACGCGAAGCTTTCTTT. Translating it yields CASSLRTREAFF.

This clone showed up just a few times. The chain carries TRBV11-2 and TRBJ1-5, with D possibly matching TRBD1 (5 bases). V lost 1 base and J 3 bases, leaving 10 bases between the germline ends. The CDR3 has 15 residues. Germline loops: CDR1 SGHAT, CDR2 FQNNGV. The CDR3, as DNA: TGTGCCAGCAGCTTAGCCTCAGGGAACAATCAGCCCCAGCATTTT. Translated: CASSLASGNNQPQHF.

This chain joins TRBV7-2 and TRBJ2-5; 7 bases map to TRBD1. Germline CDR1 is SGHTA and CDR2 is FQGNSA. V gave up 4 bases and J gave up 5 bases; unmatched junction bases: 7. The CDR3 contains 14 residues. The CDR3 DNA is TGTGCCAGCAGCTCAGGACAGGCCACGGAGACCCAGTACTTC. It translates to CASSSGQATETQYF.

The chain carries TRBV5-4 and TRBJ2-2, with TRBD2 identical over 11 bases. The CDR3 totals 17 residues. With 0 bases clipped from V and 5 bases from J, the junction kept 6 bases outside the gene matches. CDR1 is SGHNT, CDR2 YYREEE, per germline (reference sequence). The CDR3 loop reads CASSLAPLAGVTGELFF. The CDR3, as DNA: TGTGCCAGCAGCTTGGCCCCACTAGCGGGGGTGACCGGGGAGCTGTTTTTT.

The chain has TRBV6-5 and TRBJ1-4; 10 nucleotides line up with TRBD1. Germline V gives CDR1 MNHEY, CDR2 SVGAGI. V trimming: 7 bases; J trimming: 8 bases; junction bases outside the gene matches: 7. This CDR3 comprises 14 residues. CDR3 nucleotides: TGTGCCAGCAACCCCGGGACAGGGGAGGAAAAACTGTTTTTT. Encoded protein: CASNPGTGEEKLFF.

The V call is TRBV20-1, the J call TRBJ1-2, with D tentatively TRBD1 (5 bases). The CDR3 runs to 11 residues. With 4 bases removed from V and 8 bases from J, the gap between germline ends came to 11 bases. The germline CDR1 and CDR2 sequences are DFQATT and SNEGSKA (reference sequence). CDR3 residues: CSATGGKGYTF. Here the CDR3 DNA reads TGCAGTGCTACGGGGGGGAAAGGCTACACCTTC.

The rearrangement uses TRBV4-2 and TRBJ2-4; TRBD2 matches 9 bases. The CDR3 spans 18 residues. Germline loops: CDR1 LGHNA, CDR2 YNFKEQ. Germline trimming cut 1 base from V and 0 bases from J; bases unmatched to any gene: 7. The CDR3 DNA reads TGTGCCAGCAGCCAAGTTCTAGCGGGGCAGCTAGCCAAAAACATTCAGTACTTC. Translated, it gives CASSQVLAGQLAKNIQYF.

The rearrangement joins TRBV30 to TRBJ2-3, with a possible D match to TRBD2 (7 bases). Germline CDR1 and CDR2: GTSNPN and SVGIG (reference sequence). CDR3 length: 14 residues. Between the trimmed V and J ends, which lost 4 bases and 6 bases, there was a span of 17 bases. CDR3 DNA: TGTGCCTGGAACCAAGGGGGGGCCGGGGATACGCAGTATTTT. This gives the protein CAWNQGGAGDTQYF.

The CDR3 DNA reads TGTGCCAGCAGCCAACCGGGACAGATAAGCTCCTACGAGCAGTACTTC. Amino acids: CASSQPGQISSYEQYF. The V gene is TRBV28, the J gene TRBJ2-7; 7 bases fit TRBD1. J lost 0 bases, V lost 6 bases, and 11 bases had no gene match. The CDR3 covers 16 residues. Per germline, CDR1 MDHEN and CDR2 SYDVKM.

This rearrangement joins TRBV28 to TRBJ1-4; D is unclear. CDR1 MDHEN and CDR2 SYDVKM come from the germline V gene. This CDR3 has 15 residues. The V end lost 5 bases, the J end lost 0 bases, and 10 bases lay between the germline ends. In DNA, the CDR3 is TGTGCCAGCAGTCAAGCGGTTGCAACTAATGAAAAACTGTTTTTT. Residues: CASSQAVATNEKLFF.